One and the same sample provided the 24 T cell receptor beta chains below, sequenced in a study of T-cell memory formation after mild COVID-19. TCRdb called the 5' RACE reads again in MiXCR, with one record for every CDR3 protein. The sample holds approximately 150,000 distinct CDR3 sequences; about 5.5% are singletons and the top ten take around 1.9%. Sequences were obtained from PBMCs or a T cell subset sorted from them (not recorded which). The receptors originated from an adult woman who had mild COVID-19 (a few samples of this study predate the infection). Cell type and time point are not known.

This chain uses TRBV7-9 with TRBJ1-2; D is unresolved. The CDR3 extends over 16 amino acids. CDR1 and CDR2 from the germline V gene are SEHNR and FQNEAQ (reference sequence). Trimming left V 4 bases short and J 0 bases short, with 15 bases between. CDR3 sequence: CASSSYLTRPNYGYTF. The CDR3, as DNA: TGTGCCAGCAGCTCATACTTAACTCGCCCTAACTATGGCTACACCTTC.

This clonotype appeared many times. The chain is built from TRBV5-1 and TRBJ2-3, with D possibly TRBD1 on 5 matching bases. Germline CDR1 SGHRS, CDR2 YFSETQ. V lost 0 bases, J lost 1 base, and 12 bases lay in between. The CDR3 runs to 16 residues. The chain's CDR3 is CASSLAQVTGTDTQYF. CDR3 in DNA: TGCGCCAGCAGCTTGGCCCAGGTGACAGGCACAGATACGCAGTATTTT. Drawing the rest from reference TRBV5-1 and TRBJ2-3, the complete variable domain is KAGVTQTPRYLIKTRGQQVTLSCSPISGHRSVSWYQQTPGQGLQFLFEYFSETQRNKGNFPGRFSGRQFSNSRSEMNVSTLELGDSALYLCASSLAQVTGTDTQYFGPGTRLTVL.

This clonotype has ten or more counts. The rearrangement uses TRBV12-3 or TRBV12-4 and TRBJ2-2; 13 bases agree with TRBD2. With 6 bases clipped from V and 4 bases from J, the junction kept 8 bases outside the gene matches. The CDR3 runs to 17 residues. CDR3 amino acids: CASSRGLAGVGTGELFF. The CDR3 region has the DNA TGTGCCAGCAGCCGAGGACTAGCGGGGGTGGGCACCGGGGAGCTGTTTTTT.

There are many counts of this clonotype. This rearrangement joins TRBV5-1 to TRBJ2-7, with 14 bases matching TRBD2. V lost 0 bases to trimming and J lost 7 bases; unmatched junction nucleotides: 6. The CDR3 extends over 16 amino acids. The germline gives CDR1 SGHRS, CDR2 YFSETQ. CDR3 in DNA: TGCGCCAGCAGCTTGGCCGGGACTAGCGGGAGAGAGGAGCAGTACTTC. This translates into CASSLAGTSGREEQYF.

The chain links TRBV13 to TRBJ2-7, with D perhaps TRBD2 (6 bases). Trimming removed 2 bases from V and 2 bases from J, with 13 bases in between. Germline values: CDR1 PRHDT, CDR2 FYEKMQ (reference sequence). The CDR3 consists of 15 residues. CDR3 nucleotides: TGTGCCAGCAGCTTAAGTGGTAGCGGTGCCTACGAGCAGTACTTC. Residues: CASSLSGSGAYEQYF.

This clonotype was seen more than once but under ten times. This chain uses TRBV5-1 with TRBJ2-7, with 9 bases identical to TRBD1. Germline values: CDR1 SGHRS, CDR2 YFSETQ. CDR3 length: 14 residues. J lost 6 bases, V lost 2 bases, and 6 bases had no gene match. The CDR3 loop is CASSLVGQGREQYF. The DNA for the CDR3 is TGCGCCAGCAGCTTAGTGGGACAGGGTCGCGAGCAGTACTTC. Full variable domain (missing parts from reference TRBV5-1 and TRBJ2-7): KAGVTQTPRYLIKTRGQQVTLSCSPISGHRSVSWYQQTPGQGLQFLFEYFSETQRNKGNFPGRFSGRQFSNSRSEMNVSTLELGDSALYLCASSLVGQGREQYFGPGTRLTVT.

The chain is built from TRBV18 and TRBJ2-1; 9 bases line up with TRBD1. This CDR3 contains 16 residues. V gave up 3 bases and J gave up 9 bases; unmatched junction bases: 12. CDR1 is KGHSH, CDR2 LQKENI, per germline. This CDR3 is CASSPPGTGMSGEQFF. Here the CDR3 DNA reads TGTGCCAGCTCACCGCCCGGGACAGGGATGAGTGGTGAGCAGTTCTTC.

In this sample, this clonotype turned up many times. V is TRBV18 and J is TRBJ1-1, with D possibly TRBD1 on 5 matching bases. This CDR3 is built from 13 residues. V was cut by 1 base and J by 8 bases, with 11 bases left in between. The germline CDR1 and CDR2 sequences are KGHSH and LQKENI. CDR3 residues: CASSPRAGTEAFF. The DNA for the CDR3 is TGTGCCAGCTCACCACGGGCAGGGACGGAAGCTTTCTTT.

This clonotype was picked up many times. The CDR3 bases are TGTGCCAGCAGCTTAGGGGGGCAGTACGAGCAGTACTTC. Protein sequence: CASSLGGQYEQYF. The gene calls are TRBV11-2 and TRBJ2-7, with D possibly matching TRBD1 (6 bases). The V end lost 1 base, the J end lost 4 bases, and 8 bases lay between the germline ends. The CDR3 covers 13 residues. Germline assignment: CDR1 SGHAT and CDR2 FQNNGV.

The CDR3 here is CASSHLSIAAKPGTYEQYF. Written as DNA, the CDR3 is TGCGCCAGCAGCCATCTCTCTATTGCGGCCAAGCCAGGCACCTACGAGCAGTACTTC. The chain couples TRBV4-1 to TRBJ2-7; D is unresolved. Per the germline V gene, CDR1 is MGHRA and CDR2 is YSYEKL. This CDR3 comprises 19 residues. The germline V and J ends were trimmed by 3 bases and 2 bases, with 26 bases remaining between them.

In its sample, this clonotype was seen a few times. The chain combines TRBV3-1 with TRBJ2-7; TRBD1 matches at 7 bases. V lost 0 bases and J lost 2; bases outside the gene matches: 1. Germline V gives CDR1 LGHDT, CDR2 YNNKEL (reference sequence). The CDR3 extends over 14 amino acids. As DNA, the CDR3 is TGTGCCAGCAGCCAAGAGGACAGGACCTACGAGCAGTACTTC. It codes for CASSQEDRTYEQYF.

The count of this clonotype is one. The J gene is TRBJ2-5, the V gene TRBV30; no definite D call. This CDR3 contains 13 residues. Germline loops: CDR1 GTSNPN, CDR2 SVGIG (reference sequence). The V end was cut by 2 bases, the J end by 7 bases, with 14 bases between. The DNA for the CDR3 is TGTGCCTGGAGTCCCAATACCGTAGGGACCCAGTACTTC. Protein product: CAWSPNTVGTQYF.

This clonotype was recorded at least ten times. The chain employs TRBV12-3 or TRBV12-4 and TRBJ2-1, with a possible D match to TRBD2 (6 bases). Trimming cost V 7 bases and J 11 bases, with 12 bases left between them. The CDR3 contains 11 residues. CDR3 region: CASTGDFKQFF. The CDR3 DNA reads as TGTGCCAGCACCGGGGACTTCAAGCAGTTCTTC.

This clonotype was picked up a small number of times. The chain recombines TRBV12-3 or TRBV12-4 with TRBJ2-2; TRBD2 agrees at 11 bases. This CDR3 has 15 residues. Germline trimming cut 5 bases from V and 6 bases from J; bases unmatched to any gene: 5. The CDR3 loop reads CASSVGTSGPGELFF. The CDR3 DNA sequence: TGTGCCAGCAGTGTGGGGACTAGCGGACCCGGGGAGCTGTTTTTT.

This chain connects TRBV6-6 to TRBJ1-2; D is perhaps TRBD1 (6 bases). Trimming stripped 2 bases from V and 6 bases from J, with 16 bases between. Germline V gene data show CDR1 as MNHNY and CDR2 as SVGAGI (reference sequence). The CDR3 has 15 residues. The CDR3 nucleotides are TGTGCCAGCAGTTACACGGGGGCCGCTGTGGATGGCTACACCTTC. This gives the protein CASSYTGAAVDGYTF.

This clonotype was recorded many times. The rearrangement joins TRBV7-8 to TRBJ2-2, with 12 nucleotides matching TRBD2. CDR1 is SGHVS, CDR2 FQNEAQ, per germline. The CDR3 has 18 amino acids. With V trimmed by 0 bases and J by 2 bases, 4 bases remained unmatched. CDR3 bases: TGTGCCAGCAGCTTAGCGCTAGCGGGGGGGTCTAACACCGGGGAGCTGTTTTTT. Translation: CASSLALAGGSNTGELFF.

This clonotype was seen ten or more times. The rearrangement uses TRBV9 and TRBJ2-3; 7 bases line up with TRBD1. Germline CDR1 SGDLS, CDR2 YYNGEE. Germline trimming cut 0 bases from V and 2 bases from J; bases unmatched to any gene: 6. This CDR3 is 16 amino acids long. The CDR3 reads CASSVGNRGFTDTQYF. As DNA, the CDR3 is TGTGCCAGCAGCGTAGGTAACAGGGGCTTCACAGATACGCAGTATTTT.

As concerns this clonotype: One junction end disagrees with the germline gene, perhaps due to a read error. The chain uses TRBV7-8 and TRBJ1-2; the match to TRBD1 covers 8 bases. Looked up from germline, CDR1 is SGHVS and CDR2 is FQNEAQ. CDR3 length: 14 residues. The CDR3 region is CASSSRTAQGAIPF. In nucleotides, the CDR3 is TGTGCCAGCAGCTCCCGTACTGCCCAGGGGGCGATCCCCTTC. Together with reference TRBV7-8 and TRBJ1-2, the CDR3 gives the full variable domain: GAGVSQSPRYKVAKRGQDVALRCDPISGHVSLFWYQQALGQGPEFLTYFQNEAQLDKSGLPSDRFFAERPEGSVSTLKIQRTQQEDSAVYLCASSSRTAQGAIPFGSGTRLTVV.

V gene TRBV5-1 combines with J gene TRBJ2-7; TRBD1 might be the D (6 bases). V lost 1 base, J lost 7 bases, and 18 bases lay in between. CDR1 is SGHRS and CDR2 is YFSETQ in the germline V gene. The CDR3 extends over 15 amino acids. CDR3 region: CASSLSGPGQGEQYF. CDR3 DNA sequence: TGCGCCAGCAGCTTGAGTGGACCGGGACAAGGGGAGCAGTACTTC.

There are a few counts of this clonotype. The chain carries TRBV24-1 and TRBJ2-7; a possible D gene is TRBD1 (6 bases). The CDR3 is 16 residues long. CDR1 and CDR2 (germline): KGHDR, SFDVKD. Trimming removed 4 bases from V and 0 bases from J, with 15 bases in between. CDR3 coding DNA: TGTGCCACCAGTGACCCCGGGCAGGGGAACTCCTACGAGCAGTACTTC. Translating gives CATSDPGQGNSYEQYF.

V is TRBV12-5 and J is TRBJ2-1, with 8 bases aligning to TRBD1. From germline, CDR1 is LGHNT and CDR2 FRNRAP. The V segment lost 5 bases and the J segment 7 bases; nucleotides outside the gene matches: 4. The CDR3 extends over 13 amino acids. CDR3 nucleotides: TGTGCTAGTGGTACAGGGGGTGGTAATGAGCAGTTCTTC. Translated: CASGTGGGNEQFF.

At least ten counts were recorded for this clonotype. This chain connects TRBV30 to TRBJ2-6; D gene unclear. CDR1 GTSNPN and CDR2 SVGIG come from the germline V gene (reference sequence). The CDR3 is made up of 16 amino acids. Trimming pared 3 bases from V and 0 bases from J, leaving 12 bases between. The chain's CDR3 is CAWRVQHSSGANVLTF. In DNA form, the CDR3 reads TGTGCCTGGAGGGTACAGCACAGCTCTGGGGCCAACGTCCTGACTTTC. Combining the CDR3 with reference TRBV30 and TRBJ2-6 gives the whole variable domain SQTIHQWPATLVQPVGSPLSLECTVEGTSNPNLYWYRQAAGRGLQLLFYSVGIGQISSEVPQNLSASRPQDRQFILSSKKLLLSDSGFYLCAWRVQHSSGANVLTFGAGSRLTVL.

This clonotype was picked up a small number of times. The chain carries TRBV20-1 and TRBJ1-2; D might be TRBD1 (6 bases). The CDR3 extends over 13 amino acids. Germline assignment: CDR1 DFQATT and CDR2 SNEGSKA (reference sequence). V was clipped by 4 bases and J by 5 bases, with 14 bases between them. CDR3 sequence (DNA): TGCAGTGCTAATATTCAACAGGGTTATGGCTACACCTTC. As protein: CSANIQQGYGYTF.

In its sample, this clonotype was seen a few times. CDR3 sequence reads: CASSPLMETQYF. The DNA for the CDR3 is TGTGCCAGCAGCCCGCTTATGGAGACCCAGTACTTC. The chain uses TRBV7-2 and TRBJ2-5; D call uncertain. CDR1 SGHTA and CDR2 FQGNSA come from the germline V gene. V was clipped by 5 bases and J by 5 bases, with 9 bases between them. CDR3 length equals 12 residues.